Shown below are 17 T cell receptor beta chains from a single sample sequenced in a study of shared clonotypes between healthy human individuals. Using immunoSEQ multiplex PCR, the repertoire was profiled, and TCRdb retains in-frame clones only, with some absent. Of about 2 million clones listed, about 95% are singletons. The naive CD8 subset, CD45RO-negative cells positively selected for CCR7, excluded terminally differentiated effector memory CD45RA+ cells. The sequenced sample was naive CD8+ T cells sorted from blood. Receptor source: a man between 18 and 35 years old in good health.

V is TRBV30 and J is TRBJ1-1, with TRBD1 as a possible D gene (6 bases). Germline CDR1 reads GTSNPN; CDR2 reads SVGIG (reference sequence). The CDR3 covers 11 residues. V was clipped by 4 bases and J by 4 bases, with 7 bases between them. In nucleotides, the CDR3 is TGTGCCTGGACAGGGGTCACTGAAGCTTTCTTT. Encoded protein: CAWTGVTEAFF.

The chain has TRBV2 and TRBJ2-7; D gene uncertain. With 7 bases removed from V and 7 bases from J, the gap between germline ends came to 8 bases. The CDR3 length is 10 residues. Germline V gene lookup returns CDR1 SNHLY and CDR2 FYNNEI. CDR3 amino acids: CASNGPEQYF. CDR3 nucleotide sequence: TGTGCCAGCAACGGGCCTGAGCAGTACTTC.

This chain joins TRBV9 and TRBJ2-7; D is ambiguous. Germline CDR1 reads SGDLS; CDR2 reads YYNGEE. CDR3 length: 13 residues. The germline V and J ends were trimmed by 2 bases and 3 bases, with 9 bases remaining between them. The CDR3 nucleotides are TGTGCCAGCAGCGTGGGTACAGTCTACGAGCAGTACTTC. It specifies CASSVGTVYEQYF.

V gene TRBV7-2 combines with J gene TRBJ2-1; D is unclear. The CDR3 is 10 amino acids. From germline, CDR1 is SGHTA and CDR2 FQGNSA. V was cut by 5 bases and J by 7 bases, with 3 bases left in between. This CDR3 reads CASSINEQFF. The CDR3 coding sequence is TGTGCCAGCAGCATAAATGAGCAGTTCTTC.

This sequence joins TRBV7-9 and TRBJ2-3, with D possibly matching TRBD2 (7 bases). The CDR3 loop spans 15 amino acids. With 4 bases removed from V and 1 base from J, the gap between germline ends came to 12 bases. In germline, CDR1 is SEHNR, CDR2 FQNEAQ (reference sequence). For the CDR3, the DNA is TGTGCCAGCAGCTACTCGGGGGGCGGCACAGATACGCAGTATTTT. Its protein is CASSYSGGGTDTQYF.

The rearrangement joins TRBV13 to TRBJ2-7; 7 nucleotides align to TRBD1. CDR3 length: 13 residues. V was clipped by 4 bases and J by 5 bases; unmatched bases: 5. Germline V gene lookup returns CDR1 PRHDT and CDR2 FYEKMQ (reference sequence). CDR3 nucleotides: TGTGCCAGCAGCTCGGACAGGCGCCACGAGCAGTACTTC. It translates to CASSSDRRHEQYF.

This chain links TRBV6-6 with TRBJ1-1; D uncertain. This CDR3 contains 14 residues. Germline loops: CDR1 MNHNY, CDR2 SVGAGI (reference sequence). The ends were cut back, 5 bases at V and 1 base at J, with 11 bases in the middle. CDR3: CASSPLTQNTEAFF. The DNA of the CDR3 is TGTGCCAGCAGTCCTCTAACGCAGAACACTGAAGCTTTCTTT.

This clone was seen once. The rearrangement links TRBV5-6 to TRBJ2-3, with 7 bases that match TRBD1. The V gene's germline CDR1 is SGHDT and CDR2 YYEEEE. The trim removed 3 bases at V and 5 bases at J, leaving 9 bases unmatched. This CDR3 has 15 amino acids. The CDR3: CASSSIQGYGDTQYF. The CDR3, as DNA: TGTGCCAGCAGCTCCATACAGGGGTACGGAGATACGCAGTATTTT. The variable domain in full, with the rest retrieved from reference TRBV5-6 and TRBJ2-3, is DAGVTQSPTHLIKTRGQQVTLRCSPKSGHDTVSWYQQALGQGPQFIFQYYEEEERQRGNFPDRFSGHQFPNYSSELNVNALLLGDSALYLCASSSIQGYGDTQYFGPGTRLTVL.

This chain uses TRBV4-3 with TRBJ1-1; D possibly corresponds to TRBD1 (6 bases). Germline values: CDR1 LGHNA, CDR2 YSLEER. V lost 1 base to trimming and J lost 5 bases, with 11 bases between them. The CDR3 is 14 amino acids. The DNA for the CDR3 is TGCGCCAGCAGCCAAGGAGGGGGAGAAACTGAAGCTTTCTTT. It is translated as CASSQGGGETEAFF.

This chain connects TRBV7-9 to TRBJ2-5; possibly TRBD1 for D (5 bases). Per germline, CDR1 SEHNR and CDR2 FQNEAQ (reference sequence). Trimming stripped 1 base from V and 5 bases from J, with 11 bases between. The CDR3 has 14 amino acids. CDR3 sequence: CASSLERGRETQYF. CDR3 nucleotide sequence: TGTGCCAGCAGCTTAGAAAGGGGCCGGGAGACCCAGTACTTC.

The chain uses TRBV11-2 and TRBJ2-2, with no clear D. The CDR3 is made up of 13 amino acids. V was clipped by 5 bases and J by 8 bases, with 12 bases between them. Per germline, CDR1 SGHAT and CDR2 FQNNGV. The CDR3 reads CASSHSSAGELFF. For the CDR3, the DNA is TGTGCCAGCAGCCACAGTTCCGCTGGGGAGCTGTTTTTT. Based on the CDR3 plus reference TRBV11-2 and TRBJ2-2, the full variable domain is EAGVAQSPRYKIIEKRQSVAFWCNPISGHATLYWYQQILGQGPKLLIQFQNNGVVDDSQLPKDRFSAERLKGVDSTLKIQPAKLEDSAVYLCASSHSSAGELFFGEGSRLTVL.

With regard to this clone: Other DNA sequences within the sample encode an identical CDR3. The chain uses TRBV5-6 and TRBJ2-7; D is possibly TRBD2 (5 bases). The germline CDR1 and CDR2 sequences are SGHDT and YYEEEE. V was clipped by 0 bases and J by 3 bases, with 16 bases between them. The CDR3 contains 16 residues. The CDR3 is CASSLASGGPIYEQYF. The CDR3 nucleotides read TGTGCCAGCAGCTTGGCTAGTGGAGGACCCATCTACGAGCAGTACTTC.

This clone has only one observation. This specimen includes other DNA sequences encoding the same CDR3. CDR3 sequence reads: CASSFGTGNYGYTF. Here the CDR3 DNA reads TGTGCCAGCAGTTTTGGGACAGGCAACTATGGCTACACCTTC. The rearrangement joins TRBV27 to TRBJ1-2; 8 bases fit TRBD1. CDR1 is MNHEY and CDR2 is SMNVEV in the germline V gene (reference sequence). Trimming at V came to 3 bases and at J to 2 bases, leaving 2 bases not matched to a gene. The CDR3 loop spans 14 amino acids.

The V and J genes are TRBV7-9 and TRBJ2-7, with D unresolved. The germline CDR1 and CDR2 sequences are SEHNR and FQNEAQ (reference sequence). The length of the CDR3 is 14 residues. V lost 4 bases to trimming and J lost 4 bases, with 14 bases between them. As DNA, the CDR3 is TGTGCCAGCAGCTCCCCTCTTCTCGAATACGAGCAGTACTTC. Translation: CASSSPLLEYEQYF.

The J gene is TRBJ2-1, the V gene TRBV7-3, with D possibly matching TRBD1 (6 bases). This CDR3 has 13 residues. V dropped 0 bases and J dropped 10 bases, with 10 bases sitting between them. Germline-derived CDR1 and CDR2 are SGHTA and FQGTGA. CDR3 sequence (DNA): TGTGCCAGCAGCTTAACATTGACAGGAGAGCAGTTCTTC. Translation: CASSLTLTGEQFF.

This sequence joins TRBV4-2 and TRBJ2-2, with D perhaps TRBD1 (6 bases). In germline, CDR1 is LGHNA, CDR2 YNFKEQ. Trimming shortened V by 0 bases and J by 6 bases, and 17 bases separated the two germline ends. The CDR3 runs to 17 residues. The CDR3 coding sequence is TGTGCCAGCAGCCAAGATTCTGACAGGTTAATGGCCGGGGAGCTGTTTTTT. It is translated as CASSQDSDRLMAGELFF.

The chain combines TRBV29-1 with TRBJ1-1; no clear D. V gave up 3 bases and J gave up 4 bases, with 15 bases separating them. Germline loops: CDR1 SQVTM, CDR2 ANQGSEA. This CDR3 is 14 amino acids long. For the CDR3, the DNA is TGCAGCGTTGAGGGCGGCAGTGAGGCCACTGAAGCTTTCTTT. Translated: CSVEGGSEATEAFF. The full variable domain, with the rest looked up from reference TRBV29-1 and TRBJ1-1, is SAVISQKPSRDICQRGTSLTIQCQVDSQVTMMFWYRQQPGQSLTLIATANQGSEATYESGFVIDKFPISRPNLTFSTLTVSNMSPEDSSIYLCSVEGGSEATEAFFGQGTRLTVV.